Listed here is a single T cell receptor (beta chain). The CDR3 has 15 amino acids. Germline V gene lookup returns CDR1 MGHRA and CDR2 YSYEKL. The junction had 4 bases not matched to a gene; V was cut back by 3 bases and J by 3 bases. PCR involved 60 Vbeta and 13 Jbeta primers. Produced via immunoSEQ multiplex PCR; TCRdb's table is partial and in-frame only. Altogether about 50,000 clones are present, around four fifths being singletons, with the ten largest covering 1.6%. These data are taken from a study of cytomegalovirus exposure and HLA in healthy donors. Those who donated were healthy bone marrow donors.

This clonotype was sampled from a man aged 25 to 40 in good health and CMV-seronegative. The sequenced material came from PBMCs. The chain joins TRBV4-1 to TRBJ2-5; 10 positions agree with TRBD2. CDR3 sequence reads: CASSHLTSGEETQYF. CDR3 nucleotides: TGCGCCAGCAGCCATTTAACTAGCGGGGAAGAGACCCAGTACTTC.